This TCR beta chain was obtained from a study of T cells in Graves' hyperthyroidism and ophthalmopathy. Lactation, pregnancy, other autoimmune disease or uncontrolled infection led to exclusion of patients. Blood from later-ophthalmopathy patients was taken at first hyperthyroidism diagnosis. Fresh peripheral blood, around 9.3 ml, was the source of the PBMCs. There are a few counts of this clonotype. Germline V gene sequence: CDR1 LNHDA, CDR2 SQIVND (reference sequence). The CDR3 covers 15 residues. After removal of 4 bases from V and 7 bases from J, the junction contained 10 bases not matched to a gene. RNA transcripts served as the template for amplifying TCR beta CDR3 regions. During a first-round RT-PCR of the TCR CDR3, the HTBI primer set was used. TCRdb independently ran MiXCR on the multiplex PCR reads; one entry per CDR3 protein. The repertoire holds about 270,000 distinct CDR3 sequences, approximately 14% seen once, with around 31% in the top ten.

The genes are TRBV19 and TRBJ1-5; 7 bases are a match to TRBD1. Material: blood. The sequence was obtained from a woman aged 50 to 60 with Graves' hyperthyroidism that later progressed to Graves' ophthalmopathy. CDR3 residues: CASSKVNQGEQPQHF. CDR3 nucleotides: TGTGCCAGTAGTAAGGTAAATCAGGGGGAGCAGCCCCAGCATTTT.